The present entry profiles one TCR beta chain with its context. This clone appeared a few times. Its cognate antigen has yet to be identified. No base quality values were provided; no much bigger clone lies one nucleotide off. Taken from cysteine to phenylalanine, the CDR3 has 15 residues. The read is trimmed to its CDR3 DNA, 45 bases read in frame from base 1. The germline V gene (reference sequence) supplies CDR1 LNHDA and CDR2 SQIVND. The germline ends are 10 bases apart after V is trimmed by 1 base and J by 3 bases. This record belongs to a study of cytomegalovirus exposure and HLA in healthy donors (TCRdb year 2017). With respect to the entire study: An earlier analysis of some 600 of the donors reported about 260 Gb of sequence data and 117 million unique TCR beta sequences obtained from approximately 180 million T cells. An early release covering roughly 600 HLA-typed donors comprised approximately 300 gigabases of sequencing data and tens of millions of unique TCR sequences. Of the approximately 370 genotyped donors, approximately 80% were placed in the genetic ancestry cluster associated with self-reported Caucasian donors. The aim of the study was to test whether cataloging public T cell receptors could identify signatures of past pathogen exposure. The T cell repertoires of around 670 subjects were profiled by immunosequencing and related to cytomegalovirus serostatus. In addition to the first cohort of 666 subjects, a separate validation cohort of around 110 different subjects was used. To predict cytomegalovirus infection status, the study combined high-throughput TCR immunosequencing, statistical association of individual TCRs with disease status, and machine learning. A later analysis re-examined previously published TCR beta repertoires from more than 550 donors and added high-resolution HLA genotyping to investigate patterns of TCR occurrence. The later analysis used no new phenotypic data to find candidate immune exposures, relying instead on TCR beta sequences and their occurrence across donors. In an earlier analysis of roughly 600 of the donors, high-throughput TCR beta sequencing was used to judge whether each TCR beta V gene segment behaved as functional or pseudogenic. Donor age, sex, ethnicity and CMV serostatus were compiled alongside the repertoire data. Genome-wide SNP genotypes for about 65% of the 666 donors were used in a later genetic analysis, which treated that subset as a discovery cohort. Every repertoire in the discovery cohort had been generated on one and the same sequencing platform. Both class I and class II loci were covered by HLA typing, at four-digit resolution. Typing coverage differed by locus: A, B, C, DRB1 and DQB1 were typed in about 620-630 donors, DQA1 in 522, DPA1 in over 600, and DPB1 in 400 to 480. Roughly five DR-DQ haplotypes were handled as single units for association and clustering, since linkage in the cohort was strong. Among around 400 genotyped donors of the cohort, an average of approximately 240,000 unique TCR beta nucleotide sequences was sequenced per donor, of which about 19% were non-productive. The paper as a whole reports these results and caveats: According to a later analysis, most CMV-associated TCR beta chains appeared to be HLA-restricted, and the HLA associations seemed to be driven largely by CMV exposure. In the study, 150 to 200 TCR beta chains were listed as associated with cytomegalovirus. Most TCR sequences were observed very rarely across donors, whereas some public TCRs were present in many individuals. Correlated functional status among segregating V segments might be attributable to linkage disequilibrium, but an unknown experimental factor could not be ruled out. A group of highly shared sequence variants was considered likely to be a technical artifact of the sequencing pipeline. A further reported finding was that TCR beta sequences accurately predicted the HLA-A and HLA-B alleles for most subjects in the first cohort. Compared with the roughly 670-donor mean, donors in an Asian-associated ancestry cluster had fewer N-insertions in productive TCRs, according to a later genetic analysis. Compared with equally common non-associated chains, HLA-associated TCR beta chains in a later analysis were more clonally expanded and had lower generation probabilities. Presence/absence analyses assumed roughly uniform sequencing depth across donors, an assumption that may not hold. Because the 87-base-pair reads could not distinguish some IMGT-functional V segments, including TRBV6-2 and TRBV6-3, those segments were excluded. V-gene and J-gene trimming of TCR beta chains was associated with a missense DCLRE1C variant in a later genetic analysis, and the association was replicated in an independent cohort. Fewer than 20 rarely observed V segments, including chromosome 9 orphons, were excluded from the earlier analysis of some 590 of the donors because counts were too low. The classifier was reported to diagnose cytomegalovirus status with high specificity and sensitivity in both the original and validation cohorts. The authors suggested that the approach could potentially be generalized to other disease states and immunological phenotypes. The cohort was sequenced for TCR beta chains only, and without alpha or paired-chain data the features that could be detected were limited. Because HLA typing was missing for some donors at each locus, association tests included only the typed subset. Broadly in line with IMGT annotations, most TCR beta V segments showed up in productive rearrangements about 90% or about 30% of the time in an earlier analysis of 450 to 600 of the donors. The only immune exposure information available for the cohort was CMV serostatus. In vitro tests confirmed that a few of the cytomegalovirus-associated TCR beta chains recognize cytomegalovirus antigens. Strong co-occurrence of HLA alleles, especially DR and DQ, made assigning TCR associations to individual alleles difficult. Specific HLA alleles were associated with about 17,000 TCR beta sequences at a false discovery rate of 0.05 in a later analysis. In a later analysis, TCR association rates were found to vary across HLA loci, with the most associated TCRs seen for DRB1 alleles and the fewest for HLA-C alleles. Several of the top co-occurrence clusters appeared to be linked to parvovirus B19, influenza, CMV and Epstein-Barr virus, according to a later analysis.

The method behind the library was the immunoSEQ multiplex PCR assay. For the multiplex PCR, a mixture combining 60 forward primers for TCR Vbeta segments and 13 reverse primers for TCR Jbeta segments was used. Amplification of the CDR3 region of rearranged TCR beta genes was performed with a multiplex PCR assay on genomic DNA. Amplified TCR beta libraries were sequenced as 87-base-pair reads on the Illumina HiSeq System. In the paper's pipeline: In a later analysis, roughly 80 million unique TCR beta chains were counted across the roughly 670 repertoires, and around 10 million of these chains were shared by at least two donors. Raw reads were error-corrected and collapsed into unique sequences by a nearest-neighbor algorithm in which closely related sequences were merged to remove PCR and sequencing errors. Alignment of CDR3 sequences to IMGT reference sequences was used to assign V, D and J gene segments. For a sequence to be retained, at least a six-nucleotide match to both a V gene segment and a J gene segment was required. A rearrangement counted as productive if the CDR3 had no stop codons and remained in frame with V and J, and every other rearrangement counted as non-productive. CDR3 was defined according to IMGT convention as the region running from the second conserved V-encoded cysteine to the conserved J-encoded phenylalanine. The earlier analysis of about 590 of the donors excluded sequences that lacked an unambiguous match to a single V gene segment. In an earlier analysis of almost 600 of the donors, a V segment was called functional when productive rearrangements were above 56.7%, and segregating when the standard deviation between donors exceeded 5%. To diagnose cytomegalovirus status from the catalog of TCR beta chain sequences, a statistical classification framework was built. In a later analysis, V and J genes were assigned by comparing TCR nucleotide sequences against IMGT/GENE-DB human TR gene sequences. A later analysis assigned CDR3 sequences and most-parsimonious VDJ recombination scenarios with the TCRdist pipeline. In a later analysis, each TCR beta chain was defined by its CDR3 amino acid sequence together with its V-gene family, and reads lacking a unique V-gene family were excluded. A later analysis removed 600 or so highly shared, low-generation-probability nucleotide sequences to deal with suspected cross-contamination and a sequencing artifact. A later analysis calculated a clonal expansion index for each public chain from normalized within-repertoire ranks of inferred template counts. In a later analysis, generation probabilities were computed with a VDJ recombination model fitted to out-of-frame rearrangements, and the resulting probabilities were checked against IGoR. Hypergeometric tests were used in a later analysis to score TCR-TCR, TCR-HLA and TCR-CMV co-occurrence, with a repertoire-size bias correction applied to the TCR pairs. False discovery rates were estimated in a later analysis by permuting HLA or CMV assignments 20 times. In a later analysis, co-occurring TCRs were grouped with DBSCAN, and TCRdist sequence similarity was added when clustering was performed within HLA-allele-positive subsets. Repertoires with fewer than 30,000 or more than 120,000 public chains, plus five repertoires with anomalous nucleotide sharing, were excluded from co-occurrence clustering. Imported from immuneACCESS, the table was reduced by TCRdb to in-frame sequences with V and J called. These copies leave out some clones; in studies compared against another copy, an unresolved V gene accounts for under half, and the cause of the remainder is not known. The DNA gave D and trimming, while V, J and clone size come from that table. Present in this sample are 100,000 to 150,000 clones, more than 60% of which were seen just once. The ten largest clones take up about 1.5% of the sample.

The cohort consisted of 600 to 750 healthy bone marrow donors. Cohort members were all nominally healthy when sampled, although unrecorded immune exposures were likely present. The donor was CMV seronegative and was included in the group of several hundred seronegative cohort members. A peripheral blood sample was collected from each donor, and TCR beta sequencing was performed on peripheral blood mononuclear cells. The Qiagen DNeasy Blood Extraction Kit was used to extract genomic DNA from the blood cell samples. The specimen sequenced was PBMCs. The sequence is built from TRBV19 and TRBJ1-5; too little of a D gene remains to name it. The receptor comes from a man aged 18 to 30 in good health and CMV-seronegative. The bases read TGTGCCAGTAGTATAGGGAGATTGAACAATCAGCCCCAGCATTTT. It is translated as CASSIGRLNNQPQHF.